This T cell receptor (beta chain) was documented in a study of shared clonotypes between healthy human individuals. For the study at large: Each donor's CD8 memory used one plate, CD8 naive two, each CD4 subset three. The study, taken as a whole, reports: Generation probability values for non-shared clonotypes were lower than those for clonotypes shared by all four donors.

This clone has more than one count but fewer than ten. Its antigen is currently unknown. There were only Caucasian adults among the donors, and all lived in Nashville, Tennessee. From germline, CDR1 is SGHTA and CDR2 FQGNSA. The CDR3 length is 12 residues. V was shortened by 5 bases and J by 6 bases, with 11 bases between the two germline ends. Splitting of each subset's genomic DNA was done evenly across several immunoSEQ plates. Data came from immunoSEQ multiplex PCR; TCRdb stores just in-frame clones and leaves some out. The data hold approximately 980,000 clones, with over 60% observed a single time.

V and J are TRBV7-2 and TRBJ2-7; D gene ambiguous. Sequenced input: memory CD4+ T cells sorted from blood. The subset is: CD45RA-negative fraction. The TCR originated in a man aged 18 to 30 in good health. DNA of the CDR3: TGTGCCAGCAGCATAGGTAGGGCCGAGCAGTACTTC. It yields the protein CASSIGRAEQYF.